Listed below are T cell receptor beta chains from one sample, sequenced in a study of T cell repertoires in cytomegalovirus infection. These TCRs' antigens remain unknown. TCRdb reanalysed the reads using MiXCR and keeps one entry per CDR3 protein. The data contain 300,000 to 400,000 distinct CDR3 sequences, under 35% of them seen just once; the ten biggest clones take up around 19%. The sequenced sample was cultured PBMCs, obtained from culture after CMV antigen stimulation. These receptors came from a human donor in good health (CMV status not recorded). Some clones in this sample may be carry-over from other donors' samples. The CDR3 runs from the conserved cysteine through the conserved F or W. The order of the fields is clone size, J gene, V gene, D gene, CDR3 protein, CDR3 DNA. The D gene is left open where the match is weak. The listing skips clone size in some rows; elsewhere it reads once, few, many or a size class.

size: many
J: TRBJ2-1
V: TRBV7-3
D: NA
CDR3: CASSLNVAAIYNEQFF
DNA: TGTGCCAGCAGCTTAAATGTGGCCGCGATATACAATGAGCAGTTCTTC

size: NA
J: TRBJ2-1
V: TRBV7-8
D: TRBD2
CDR3: CASSPQDSGKRNEQFF
DNA: TGTGCCAGCAGCCCGCAGGATAGCGGGAAGCGAAATGAGCAGTTCTTC

size: many
J: TRBJ1-5
V: TRBV6-1
D: NA
CDR3: CASIRTAYSNQPQHF
DNA: TGTGCCAGCATTAGGACAGCGTATAGCAATCAGCCCCAGCATTTT

size: few
J: TRBJ1-1
V: TRBV7-2
D: NA
CDR3: CASSLVGRTDTEAFF
DNA: TGTGCCAGCAGCTTAGTGGGGAGAACAGACACTGAAGCTTTCTTT

size: NA
J: TRBJ2-5
V: TRBV27
D: NA
CDR3: CASSLGRVEGETQYF
DNA: TGTGCCAGCAGTTTAGGCAGGGTTGAAGGCGAGACCCAGTACTTC

size: NA
J: TRBJ2-6
V: TRBV11-2
D: TRBD1
CDR3: CASSYRQGTGANVLTF
DNA: TGTGCCAGCAGCTATAGACAGGGGACAGGGGCCAACGTCCTGACTTTC

size: NA
J: TRBJ2-1
V: TRBV11-2
D: TRBD2
CDR3: CASSSLAGVHNEQFF
DNA: TGTGCCAGCAGCTCGCTAGCGGGAGTTCACAATGAGCAGTTCTTC

size: NA
J: TRBJ2-1
V: TRBV4-2
D: TRBD2
CDR3: CASSQEVASGSEQFF
DNA: TGTGCCAGCAGCCAAGAAGTCGCTAGCGGGAGTGAGCAGTTCTTC

size: NA
J: TRBJ2-2
V: TRBV19
D: NA
CDR3: CASNLAGELFF
DNA: TGTGCCAGTAACCTGGCCGGGGAGCTGTTTTTT

size: NA
J: TRBJ1-3
V: TRBV20-1
D: TRBD1
CDR3: CSARSGGISSGNTIYF
DNA: TGCAGTGCTAGATCAGGGGGCATCTCGTCTGGAAACACCATATATTTT

size: many
J: TRBJ2-7
V: TRBV4-1
D: TRBD1
CDR3: CASSQGADRVTYEQYF
DNA: TGCGCCAGCAGCCAGGGGGCGGACAGGGTAACCTACGAGCAGTACTTC

size: NA
J: TRBJ2-1
V: TRBV9
D: TRBD1
CDR3: CASSVGQATYGSYNEQFF
DNA: TGTGCCAGCAGCGTGGGACAGGCAACCTACGGCTCCTACAATGAGCAGTTCTTC

size: few
J: TRBJ1-5
V: TRBV6-1
D: NA
CDR3: CASGKDGQPQHF
DNA: TGTGCCAGCGGGAAGGACGGTCAGCCCCAGCATTTT

size: many
J: TRBJ2-2
V: TRBV7-8
D: TRBD2
CDR3: CASSLARGLAWSGTGELFF
DNA: TGTGCCAGCAGCTTAGCGCGAGGACTAGCGTGGTCGGGCACCGGGGAGCTGTTTTTT

size: many
J: TRBJ2-1
V: TRBV28
D: TRBD2
CDR3: CASTLGTSGRNEQFF
DNA: TGTGCCAGCACCCTCGGGACTAGCGGGAGAAATGAGCAGTTCTTC

size: NA
J: TRBJ2-5
V: TRBV24-1
D: TRBD1
CDR3: CATSPQTDRGLQETQYF
DNA: TGTGCCACCAGTCCCCAAACCGACAGGGGGCTACAAGAGACCCAGTACTTC

size: few
J: TRBJ1-2
V: TRBV27
D: NA
CDR3: CASSLRGSPYGYTF
DNA: TGTGCCAGCAGTTTACGGGGCAGCCCCTATGGCTACACCTTC

size: NA
J: TRBJ1-6
V: TRBV6-1
D: NA
CDR3: CASTRGGSLPSPLHF
DNA: TGTGCCAGCACCAGAGGAGGATCATTACCCTCACCCCTCCACTTT

size: NA
J: TRBJ1-3
V: TRBV12-3/TRBV12-4
D: NA
CDR3: CASIRDTHSGNTIYF
DNA: TGTGCCAGCATCCGGGACACTCACTCTGGAAACACCATATATTTT

size: few
J: TRBJ1-5
V: TRBV6-1
D: NA
CDR3: CASKGGGMISNQPQHF
DNA: TGTGCCAGCAAGGGGGGGGGGATGATTAGCAATCAGCCCCAGCATTTT

size: NA
J: TRBJ1-2
V: TRBV7-3
D: TRBD1
CDR3: CASSPSPTGGDYGYTF
DNA: TGTGCCAGCAGCCCTTCACCGACAGGGGGGGACTATGGCTACACCTTC

size: many
J: TRBJ2-7
V: TRBV7-9
D: NA
CDR3: CASSTWPASSYEQYF
DNA: TGTGCCAGCAGCACATGGCCGGCGAGCTCCTACGAGCAGTACTTC

size: NA
J: TRBJ1-1
V: TRBV7-6
D: NA
CDR3: CASSLQTLTEAFF
DNA: TGTGCCAGCAGCTTACAGACGCTCACTGAAGCTTTCTTT

size: NA
J: TRBJ2-5
V: TRBV7-9
D: NA
CDR3: CASSDVGTPQGETQYF
DNA: TGTGCCAGCAGCGACGTCGGGACACCCCAAGGGGAGACCCAGTACTTC

size: few
J: TRBJ1-5
V: TRBV2
D: NA
CDR3: CASSEEGGGGPQHF
DNA: TGTGCCAGCAGTGAAGAGGGAGGGGGAGGGCCCCAGCATTTT

size: NA
J: TRBJ2-1
V: TRBV14
D: TRBD2
CDR3: CASSRETSGSVYEQFF
DNA: TGTGCCAGCAGCCGAGAAACTAGCGGGAGTGTCTATGAGCAGTTCTTC

size: NA
J: TRBJ1-1
V: TRBV2
D: NA
CDR3: CASSDQGWGPMNTEAFF
DNA: TGTGCCAGCAGTGATCAGGGGTGGGGGCCGATGAACACTGAAGCTTTCTTT

size: NA
J: TRBJ1-2
V: TRBV7-9
D: NA
CDR3: CASSHGARQLYGYTF
DNA: TGTGCCAGCAGCCACGGAGCGAGACAACTCTATGGCTACACCTTC

size: NA
J: TRBJ2-7
V: TRBV20-1
D: NA
CDR3: CSAPLQGRSSYEQYF
DNA: TGCAGTGCCCCGTTACAGGGCCGGAGCTCCTACGAGCAGTACTTC

size: NA
J: TRBJ1-2
V: TRBV7-4
D: NA
CDR3: CASSFGRSQGYTF
DNA: TGTGCCAGCAGCTTCGGCAGGTCGCAGGGCTACACCTTC

size: few
J: TRBJ1-1
V: TRBV20-1
D: TRBD1
CDR3: CSATTGQEMNTEAFF
DNA: TGCAGTGCTACGACCGGACAGGAGATGAACACTGAAGCTTTCTTT

size: NA
J: TRBJ1-5
V: TRBV2
D: NA
CDR3: CASRQRGRDNQPQHF
DNA: TGTGCCAGCCGGCAAAGGGGGAGGGACAATCAGCCCCAGCATTTT

size: NA
J: TRBJ2-3
V: TRBV7-8
D: NA
CDR3: CASIPGSGDTQYF
DNA: TGTGCCAGCATCCCCGGGAGCGGGGATACGCAGTATTTT

size: few
J: TRBJ1-5
V: TRBV6-1
D: TRBD1
CDR3: CASRRQGGNQPQHF
DNA: TGTGCCAGCAGACGACAGGGCGGCAATCAGCCCCAGCATTTT

size: NA
J: TRBJ2-3
V: TRBV6-1
D: NA
CDR3: CASSGGRTSTDTQYF
DNA: TGTGCCAGCAGTGGGGGGCGAACTAGCACAGATACGCAGTATTTT

size: few
J: TRBJ1-5
V: TRBV18
D: NA
CDR3: CASSPGPRYSNQPQHF
DNA: TGTGCCAGCTCACCGGGACCGAGGTATAGCAATCAGCCCCAGCATTTT